These 30 T cell receptor beta chains were all obtained from the same sample, sequenced in a study of breast tumors, draining lymph nodes, adjacent tissues listed by TCRdb under 2016. The lymph node samples were taken from the axillary draining lymph nodes of breast cancer patients. The method was multiplex PCR. Sequenced using an Illumina HiSeq 2000. TCRdb itself trimmed the public reads at Q25 with fastp, ran MiXCR and retained productive beta chains. One record per CDR3 amino acid sequence lists the most common genes and DNA. The sample table holds approximately 130,000 distinct CDR3 sequences, of which approximately 21% were seen once. The ten largest clones take up 2% to 2.5% of the sample. The sample consisted of axillary lymph node tissue. These receptors were obtained from a female donor with breast cancer. Some clones in this sample may be carry-over from other donors' samples.

The table lists this clonotype with many counts. The J gene is TRBJ2-3, the V gene TRBV9; D call uncertain. The CDR3 has 15 residues. Germline-derived CDR1 and CDR2 are SGDLS and YYNGEE. V was trimmed by 0 bases and J by 10 bases, leaving 18 bases between them. The CDR3 DNA follows: TGTGCCAGCAGCGTAGGAAGCTCTTTCCTTCCATCGCAGTATTTT. As protein: CASSVGSSFLPSQYF.

Remarks on this clonotype: A read error may explain this, as a much larger clone is one base away. V is TRBV25-1 and J is TRBJ2-1; D is unresolved. The CDR3 loop spans 15 amino acids. Germline V gene sequence: CDR1 MGHDK, CDR2 SYGVNS. The CDR3 region is CASSQDARSYDEQFF. The CDR3 region has the DNA TGTGCCAGCTCCCAGGACGCCCGGTCCTACGATGAGCAGTTCTTC.

For this clonotype: At one end the junction does not follow the germline gene, possibly because of a read error. The chain joins TRBV2 to TRBJ2-7; D unresolved. The CDR3 length is 11 residues. Germline values: CDR1 SNHLY, CDR2 FYNNEI. The CDR3 region is CVSKRAYEQYF. CDR3 coding DNA: TGTGTCAGCAAACGGGCCTACGAGCAGTACTTC.

The table lists this clonotype with many counts. This chain joins TRBV20-1 and TRBJ2-5; TRBD2 matches at 9 bases. Germline CDR1 DFQATT, CDR2 SNEGSKA (reference sequence). This CDR3 spans 17 amino acids. After removal of 3 bases from V and 2 bases from J, the junction contained 13 bases not matched to a gene. This CDR3 reads CSASIGASGNLQETQYF. DNA of the CDR3: TGCAGTGCTAGTATTGGGGCTAGCGGGAACCTACAAGAGACCCAGTACTTC.

This clonotype was recorded many times. The chain combines TRBV7-6 with TRBJ2-7; D gene uncertain. The V gene's germline CDR1 is SGHVS and CDR2 FNYEAQ. The V gene lost 4 bases and the J gene lost 0 bases, with 10 bases spanning the gap. CDR3 length: 14 residues. CDR3 in DNA: TGTGCCAGCAGCTGGTTGGCTGTCTCCTACGAGCAGTACTTC. The encoded protein is CASSWLAVSYEQYF.

This clonotype showed up many times. This chain links TRBV11-3 with TRBJ2-7; 8 bases are shared with TRBD2. Germline CDR1 and CDR2: SGHNT and YENEEA. With V trimmed by 3 bases and J by 5 bases, 12 bases remained unmatched. The CDR3 spans 16 residues. CDR3 protein: CASSLGVFGRGDEQYF. Here the CDR3 DNA reads TGTGCCAGCAGCTTGGGGGTCTTCGGGAGGGGCGACGAGCAGTACTTC.

About this clonotype itself: A much larger clone lies a single base off, so this may be a read error. The V gene is TRBV29-1, the J gene TRBJ2-5; 9 nucleotides match TRBD2. The trim removed 3 bases at V and 4 bases at J, leaving 3 bases unmatched. The CDR3 sequence is 13 residues long. CDR1 SQVTM and CDR2 ANQGSEA come from the germline V gene. CDR3 nucleotides: TGCAGCGTTGAGGGACTAGCCCGAGAGACCCAGTACTTC. It yields the protein CSVEGLARETQYF.

In regard to this clonotype: A single base separates this from a much larger clone, so it may be a read error. The chain is built from TRBV6-1 and TRBJ1-3; D unresolved. Germline CDR1 MNHNS, CDR2 SASEGT. This CDR3 comprises 16 residues. V lost 11 bases and J 1 base, leaving 21 bases between the germline ends. DNA of the CDR3: TGTGCCCGCAATTCATTCGAGTCAGCTTCTGGAAACACCATATATTTT. This gives the protein CARNSFESASGNTIYF.

This clonotype has at least ten counts. This chain connects TRBV19 to TRBJ1-5; 8 positions agree with TRBD1. V dropped 8 bases and J dropped 3; count of bases not matched to a gene: 12. The CDR3 length is 16 residues. Looked up from germline, CDR1 is LNHDA and CDR2 is SQIVND (reference sequence). The CDR3 loop reads CASHRSPGQDNQPQHF. CDR3 nucleotides: TGTGCCAGTCACCGTTCTCCGGGACAGGACAATCAGCCCCAGCATTTT. Full variable domain (outside the CDR3, taken from reference TRBV19 and TRBJ1-5): DGGITQSPKYLFRKEGQNVTLSCEQNLNHDAMYWYRQDPGQGLRLIYYSQIVNDFQKGDIAEGYSVSREKKESFPLTVTSAQKNPTAFYLCASHRSPGQDNQPQHFGDGTRLSIL.

This clonotype came up many times. The chain links TRBV20-1 to TRBJ1-5, with D unclear. The V gene lost 3 bases and the J gene lost 9 bases, with 18 bases spanning the gap. The CDR3 has 14 amino acids. CDR1 and CDR2 (germline): DFQATT, SNEGSKA (reference sequence). Here the CDR3 reads CSASQNVYGGPQHF. The CDR3 coding sequence is TGCAGTGCTAGTCAGAATGTGTATGGAGGGCCCCAGCATTTT.

This clonotype was detected many times. The chain joins TRBV7-3 to TRBJ2-3; D not certain. Trimming cost V 4 bases and J 0 bases, with 8 bases left between them. Germline-derived CDR1 and CDR2 are SGHTA and FQGTGA. CDR3 length: 14 residues. The CDR3: CASSSTSSTDTQYF. In DNA, the CDR3 is TGTGCCAGCAGCTCTACTTCTAGCACAGATACGCAGTATTTT.

This clonotype has at least ten counts. V usage is TRBV24-1 and J usage is TRBJ2-1; 11 nucleotides line up with TRBD2. Germline CDR1 KGHDR, CDR2 SFDVKD. Trimming took 9 bases from V and 6 from J; bases not matched to a gene: 6. This CDR3 has 14 residues. CDR3: CATPLAGERNEQFF. Here the CDR3 DNA reads TGTGCCACCCCACTAGCGGGAGAACGCAATGAGCAGTTCTTC.

This clonotype appeared many times. V and J are TRBV6-5 and TRBJ1-6; 9 bases align to TRBD1. CDR3 length equals 14 residues. Germline V gene data show CDR1 as MNHEY and CDR2 as SVGAGI. After removal of 8 bases from V and 11 bases from J, the junction contained 10 bases not matched to a gene. The CDR3 region has the DNA TGTGCCAGCGGGAGGGACAGGGACGCGGCACCCCTCCACTTT. It yields the protein CASGRDRDAAPLHF.

With respect to this clonotype: This may be a read error, as it is one base from a much larger clone. This chain connects TRBV5-1 to TRBJ2-1; TRBD2 matches 13 bases. Germline values: CDR1 SGHRS, CDR2 YFSETQ. This CDR3 has 18 residues. The CDR3: CASSLGTSGSSSHNEQFF. The DNA of the CDR3 is TGCGCCAGCAGCTTGGGGACTAGCGGGAGTTCCTCCCACAATGAGCAGTTCTTC.

The table lists this clonotype with many counts. This chain connects TRBV5-1 to TRBJ2-7; D uncertain. The ends were cut back, 4 bases at V and 4 bases at J, with 12 bases in the middle. Germline V CDR1 and CDR2: SGHRS, YFSETQ. The CDR3 is 13 amino acids. CDR3 loop: CASSPASGYEQYF. CDR3 coding DNA: TGCGCCAGCAGCCCCGCCTCCGGTTACGAGCAGTACTTC.

Turning to this clonotype: The junction departs from the called germline gene at one end, perhaps through a read error. The V call is TRBV6-1, the J call TRBJ1-6; tentatively, D is TRBD1 (6 bases). Germline CDR1 and CDR2: MNHNS and SASEGT. The CDR3 extends over 15 amino acids. This chain's CDR3 is CASSPGGHYSSPLHF. DNA of the CDR3: TGTGCCAGCAGCCCTGGGGGGCACTATAGTTCACCCCTCCACTTT.

This clonotype has ten or more counts. This sequence joins TRBV6-6 and TRBJ2-1; D is ambiguous. Trimming cost V 5 bases and J 0 bases, with 17 bases left between them. This CDR3 comprises 17 residues. Germline CDR1 and CDR2: MNHNY and SVGAGI (reference sequence). CDR3 nucleotides: TGTGCCAGCAGTAGTCATGTGGGCGGAAGCTCCTACAATGAGCAGTTCTTC. This translates into CASSSHVGGSSYNEQFF.

There are many counts of this clonotype. V gene TRBV12-5 combines with J gene TRBJ2-1, with 9 bases that match TRBD2. Germline-derived CDR1 and CDR2 are LGHNT and FRNRAP. V was clipped by 2 bases and J by 4 bases; unmatched bases: 6. The CDR3 extends over 16 amino acids. CDR3 DNA sequence: TGTGCTAGTGGTTTGCCTACTAGCGGGCTTTACAATGAGCAGTTCTTC. Encoded protein: CASGLPTSGLYNEQFF.

This clonotype was recorded at least ten times. The chain combines TRBV2 with TRBJ2-1; TRBD2 aligns across 8 bases. V shed 4 bases and J 0 bases; nucleotides not matched to a gene: 5. Germline-derived CDR1 and CDR2 are SNHLY and FYNNEI. The CDR3 is 16 residues long. The CDR3 spells CASSVGGTSSYNEQFF. For the CDR3, the DNA is TGTGCCAGCAGTGTGGGGGGGACTAGCTCCTACAATGAGCAGTTCTTC.

Many counts were recorded for this clonotype. The chain combines TRBV10-3 with TRBJ1-3, with TRBD1 as a possible D gene (5 bases). Trimming left V 3 bases short and J 0 bases short, with 12 bases between. Per germline, CDR1 ENHRY and CDR2 SYGVKD. The CDR3 spans 16 residues. Here the CDR3 reads CAISEHGQGSGNTIYF. Written as DNA, the CDR3 is TGTGCCATCAGTGAACACGGACAAGGCTCTGGAAACACCATATATTTT.

Ten or more counts support this clonotype. This chain uses TRBV5-4 with TRBJ2-7; D gene ambiguous. The CDR3 runs to 13 residues. The V end lost 4 bases, the J end lost 3 bases, and 11 bases lay between the germline ends. CDR1 is SGHNT and CDR2 is YYREEE in the germline V gene (reference sequence). CDR3 sequence: CASSSSSGYEQYF. CDR3 coding DNA: TGTGCCAGCAGCAGCAGCTCAGGCTACGAGCAGTACTTC. Full variable domain (rest looked up from reference TRBV5-4 and TRBJ2-7): ETGVTQSPTHLIKTRGQQVTLRCSSQSGHNTVSWYQQALGQGPQFIFQYYREEENGRGNFPPRFSGLQFPNYSSELNVNALELDDSALYLCASSSSSGYEQYFGPGTRLTVT.

The rearrangement joins TRBV30 to TRBJ2-4; tentatively, D is TRBD1 (7 bases). The CDR3 covers 14 residues. Trimming left V 0 bases short and J 6 bases short, with 12 bases between. Germline CDR1 and CDR2: GTSNPN and SVGIG (reference sequence). Written as DNA, the CDR3 is TGTGCCTGGAGTGTACGACAGGGAGGAAACATTCAGTACTTC. Protein sequence: CAWSVRQGGNIQYF.

In this sample, this clonotype turned up many times. The J gene is TRBJ2-1, the V gene TRBV10-3; 8 nucleotides align to TRBD1. This CDR3 is built from 17 residues. Germline CDR1 reads ENHRY; CDR2 reads SYGVKD. J gave up 8 bases and V 4 bases, and 16 bases lay outside the gene matches. The CDR3 region has the DNA TGTGCCATCAGTGCGCTACCGGACAGGGCGGGAAACGATGAGCAGTTCTTC. Amino acids: CAISALPDRAGNDEQFF.

This clonotype appeared many times. This chain links TRBV29-1 with TRBJ1-3; no clear D gene. Deletions cut 7 bases from V and 0 bases from J, with 19 bases between. This CDR3 is 16 amino acids long. From germline, CDR1 is SQVTM and CDR2 ANQGSEA. The CDR3 loop is CSAMGGSGISGNTIYF. The CDR3 region has the DNA TGCAGCGCGATGGGAGGGAGCGGGATCTCTGGAAACACCATATATTTT.

This clonotype was picked up many times. The V gene is TRBV6-1, the J gene TRBJ2-5; 9 nucleotides match TRBD2. Germline values: CDR1 MNHNS, CDR2 SASEGT. With 6 bases clipped from V and 5 bases from J, the junction kept 7 bases outside the gene matches. This CDR3 region has 14 residues. CDR3: CASRGTSYGETQYF. As DNA, the CDR3 is TGTGCCAGCAGGGGGACTAGCTACGGGGAGACCCAGTACTTC.

This clonotype came up many times. V gene TRBV6-6 combines with J gene TRBJ1-2, with 8 bases that match TRBD1. Trimming took 2 bases from V and 4 from J; bases not matched to a gene: 9. This CDR3 spans 16 amino acids. CDR1 and CDR2 (germline): MNHNY, SVGAGI (reference sequence). CDR3 sequence (DNA): TGTGCCAGCAGTTACCCCAGGACAGGGAAGCGCTATGGCTACACCTTC. It yields the protein CASSYPRTGKRYGYTF.

About this clonotype: This may come from a read error, since a much larger clone is one base off. The V call is TRBV30, the J call TRBJ2-1; tentatively, D is TRBD1 or TRBD2 (5 bases each). The germline gives CDR1 GTSNPN, CDR2 SVGIG (reference sequence). V was clipped by 2 bases and J by 13 bases, with 18 bases between them. The CDR3 has 13 amino acids. CDR3 nucleotides: TGTGCCTGGAGTCTATCCGGTAGTGGGACCCAGTTCTTC. This sequence encodes CAWSLSGSGTQFF.

With respect to this clonotype: As the CDR3 is not closed by the conserved phenylalanine or tryptophan, this likely results from a read error. The chain employs TRBV28 and TRBJ2-2, with 9 bases matching TRBD1. The CDR3 is 18 amino acids. CDR1 and CDR2 from the germline V gene are MDHEN and SYDVKM. V was clipped by 5 bases and J by 2 bases; unmatched bases: 12. For the CDR3, the DNA is TGTGCCAGCAGTCTACACCTGGGGACAGGGAGTAACACCGGGGAGCTGTTTTTA. It yields the protein CASSLHLGTGSNTGELFL.

This clonotype has ten or more counts. This chain joins TRBV30 and TRBJ2-7, with 11 positions matching TRBD2. With V trimmed by 2 bases and J by 5 bases, 17 bases remained unmatched. The germline CDR1 and CDR2 sequences are GTSNPN and SVGIG (reference sequence). The length of the CDR3 is 18 residues. CDR3 sequence: CAWSITTFLAGGVHEQYF. DNA of the CDR3: TGTGCCTGGAGTATTACAACATTCCTAGCGGGAGGTGTCCACGAGCAGTACTTC.

This clonotype was detected many times. J is TRBJ1-2 and V is TRBV29-1; D remains unclear. The V end was cut by 5 bases, the J end by 5 bases, with 15 bases between. CDR3 size: 13 residues. Germline CDR1 reads SQVTM; CDR2 reads ANQGSEA. The CDR3 DNA reads TGCAGCGTTTTACTAACCGGAGGTTATGGCTACACCTTC. This translates into CSVLLTGGYGYTF.